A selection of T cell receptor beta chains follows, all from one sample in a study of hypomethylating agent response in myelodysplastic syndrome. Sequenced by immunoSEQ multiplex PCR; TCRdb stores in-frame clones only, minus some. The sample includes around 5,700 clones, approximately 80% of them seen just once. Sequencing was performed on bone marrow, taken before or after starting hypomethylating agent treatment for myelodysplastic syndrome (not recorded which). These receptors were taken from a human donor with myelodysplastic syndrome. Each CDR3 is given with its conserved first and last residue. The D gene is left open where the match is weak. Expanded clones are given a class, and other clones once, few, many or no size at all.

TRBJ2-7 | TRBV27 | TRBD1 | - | CATSFKGQGGYEQYF | TGTGCCACCTCATTTAAAGGACAGGGCGGGTACGAGCAGTACTTC
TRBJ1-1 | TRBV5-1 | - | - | CASSLWPGGNTEAFF | TGCGCCAGCAGCTTGTGGCCAGGAGGGAACACTGAAGCTTTCTTT
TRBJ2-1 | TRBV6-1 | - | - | CASSTGWGGNEQFF | TGTGCCAGCTCTACAGGGTGGGGGGGCAATGAGCAGTTCTTC
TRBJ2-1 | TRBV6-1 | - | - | CASSAYNEQFF | TGTGCCAGCAGTGCCTACAATGAGCAGTTCTTC
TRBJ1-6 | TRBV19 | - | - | CASGGRPDSPLHF | TGTGCCAGTGGTGGCAGGCCGGATTCACCCCTCCACTTT
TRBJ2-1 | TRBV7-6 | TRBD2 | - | CASSLGTSVYNEQFF | TGTGCCAGCAGCTTAGGGACTAGCGTATACAATGAGCAGTTCTTC
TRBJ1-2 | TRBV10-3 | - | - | CAISESPASYGYTF | TGTGCCATCAGTGAGTCTCCGGCTTCTTATGGCTACACCTTC
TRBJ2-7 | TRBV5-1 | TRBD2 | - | CASWIGQGWLAGASYEQYF | TGCGCCAGTTGGATCGGACAGGGATGGCTAGCGGGAGCGAGCTACGAGCAGTACTTC
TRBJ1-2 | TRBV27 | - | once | CASSTSSFYGYTF | TGTGCCAGCAGTACCAGTTCCTTCTATGGCTACACCTTC
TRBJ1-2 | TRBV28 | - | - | CASSFGRRTIYGYTF | TGTGCCAGCAGTTTCGGTCGCCGGACAATCTATGGCTACACCTTC
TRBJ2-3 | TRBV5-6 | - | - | CASSLEYRPDTQYF | TGTGCCAGCAGCTTGGAATATCGTCCAGATACGCAGTATTTT
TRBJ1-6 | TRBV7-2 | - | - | CASSLDAGSYNSPLHF | TGTGCCAGCAGCTTAGATGCAGGCTCCTATAATTCACCCCTCCACTTT
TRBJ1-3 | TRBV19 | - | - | CASSSWDLLSGNTIYF | TGTGCCAGTAGTAGCTGGGACTTACTCTCTGGAAACACCATATATTTT
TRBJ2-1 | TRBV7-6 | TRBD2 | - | CASSLDTRGINGEQFF | TGTGCCAGCAGCTTAGATACGCGGGGGATCAATGGAGAGCAGTTCTTC
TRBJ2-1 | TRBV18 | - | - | CASSPPVTDGNEQFF | TGTGCCAGCTCACCACCGGTGACAGATGGGAATGAGCAGTTCTTC
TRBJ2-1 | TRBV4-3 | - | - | CASSQDWAGRYNEQFF | TGCGCCAGCAGCCAAGATTGGGCAGGGAGGTACAATGAGCAGTTCTTC
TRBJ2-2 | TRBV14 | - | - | CASRGAGGGELFF | TGTGCCAGCAGAGGGGCGGGCGGCGGGGAGCTGTTTTTT
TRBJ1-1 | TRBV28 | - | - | CASSLPWVDTEAFF | TGTGCCAGCAGTTTACCCTGGGTGGACACTGAAGCTTTCTTT
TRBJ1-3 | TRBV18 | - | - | CASSPVAGNTIYF | TGTGCCAGCTCACCAGTGGCTGGAAACACCATATATTTT
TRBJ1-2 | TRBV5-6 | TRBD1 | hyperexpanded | CASSSSGTGEGYTF | TGTGCCAGCAGCTCCTCCGGGACAGGGGAAGGCTACACCTTC
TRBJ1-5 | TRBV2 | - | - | CASSLGGVTNQPQHF | TGTGCCAGCAGCCTAGGAGGGGTGACCAATCAGCCCCAGCATTTT
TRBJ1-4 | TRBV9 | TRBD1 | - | CASSASTGGVGEKLFF | TGTGCCAGCAGCGCCTCGACAGGGGGAGTAGGGGAAAAACTGTTTTTT
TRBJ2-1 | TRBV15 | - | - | CATSREMGTYNEQFF | TGTGCCACCAGCAGAGAAATGGGAACCTACAATGAGCAGTTCTTC
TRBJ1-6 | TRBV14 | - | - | CASSQDAPWGPWPLHF | TGTGCCAGCAGCCAAGATGCCCCCTGGGGCCCTTGGCCCCTCCACTTT
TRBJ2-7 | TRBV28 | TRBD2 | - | CASSLGLAPFEQYF | TGTGCCAGCAGTTTGGGACTAGCTCCCTTTGAGCAGTACTTC
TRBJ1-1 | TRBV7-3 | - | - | CASSLGANTEAFF | TGTGCCAGCAGCTTAGGGGCTAACACTGAAGCTTTCTTT
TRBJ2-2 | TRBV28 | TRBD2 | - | CASSFLAGVVGELFF | TGTGCCAGCAGTTTCCTAGCGGGAGTGGTCGGGGAGCTGTTTTTT
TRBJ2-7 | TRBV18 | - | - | CASSPSMSSDYEQYF | TGTGCCAGCTCACCATCAATGTCTAGCGACTACGAGCAGTACTTC
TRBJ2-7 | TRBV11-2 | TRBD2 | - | CASNLGGAYEQYF | TGTGCCAGCAACCTTGGGGGGGCCTACGAGCAGTACTTC